The clone carrying this T cell receptor beta chain was counted at least ten times. The data originate from a study of T cells in Graves' hyperthyroidism and ophthalmopathy. Study-level background: Peripheral blood sampling occurred at initial diagnosis, before any treatment.

TCR beta CDR3 sequences were amplified from RNA transcripts. The HTBI set primed first-round TCR CDR3 RT-PCR. TCRdb processed the multiplex PCR reads anew with MiXCR; each CDR3 protein has one entry. The table includes approximately 250,000 distinct CDR3 sequences, approximately 24% detected once. The CDR3 extends over 14 amino acids. Trimming shortened V by 6 bases and J by 0 bases, and 15 bases separated the two germline ends. Per germline, CDR1 DFQATT and CDR2 SNEGSKA (reference sequence). Sequenced: blood. The chain employs TRBV20-1 and TRBJ2-7; D is undetermined. The sequence was obtained from a woman aged 35 to 49 with Graves' ophthalmopathy. The CDR3 bases are TGCAGTGCACTTGCCCCGGTGAGCTCCTACGAGCAGTACTTC. It encodes CSALAPVSSYEQYF.